This T cell receptor (beta chain) was documented in a study of T cells in Graves' hyperthyroidism and ophthalmopathy. Study-level points and caveats: Blood samples included most of the expanded thyroid clonotypes exceeding 0.001. The model foresaw ophthalmopathy a median approximately 6.3 months prior to onset.

Regions amplified from RNA transcripts were the TCR beta CDR3 regions. First-round RT-PCR targeting the TCR CDR3 was performed with the HTBI primer set. TCRdb reanalysed the multiplex PCR reads using MiXCR and keeps one entry per CDR3 protein. The sample lists about 560,000 distinct CDR3 sequences; roughly 50% were seen once. Those with hyperthyroidism were 18 to 65 years old, newly diagnosed, and ill for under 2 months. Note on this clonotype: Its antigen is unidentified.

CDR1 and CDR2 from the germline V gene are SGHVS and FQNEAQ. Trimming took 2 bases from V and 5 from J, leaving 11 bases between them. The CDR3 contains 14 residues. The sample consisted of peripheral blood or thyroid tissue (not recorded which). This receptor was taken from a young woman with Graves' hyperthyroidism. The chain recombines TRBV7-8 with TRBJ2-3, with a tentative D call TRBD2 (5 bases). Here the CDR3 reads CASSLRGWGDTQYF. The CDR3 coding sequence is TGTGCCAGCAGCTTACGAGGGTGGGGAGATACGCAGTATTTT. The full variable domain, with the rest looked up from reference TRBV7-8 and TRBJ2-3, is GAGVSQSPRYKVAKRGQDVALRCDPISGHVSLFWYQQALGQGPEFLTYFQNEAQLDKSGLPSDRFFAERPEGSVSTLKIQRTQQEDSAVYLCASSLRGWGDTQYFGPGTRLTVL.